This T cell receptor beta chain was obtained from a study of shared clonotypes between healthy human individuals. The overall study: A couple of women and three men aged 18 to 49 served as donors. For every donor, three CD4 naive, three CD4 memory, two CD8 naive and one CD8 memory plates were used.

Regarding this clone: Its target is unknown.

As defined, naive CD8 cells were CD45RO-negative and positively selected for CCR7, with terminally differentiated effector memory CD45RA+ cells excluded. This CDR3 comprises 14 residues. The ends were cut back, 5 bases at V and 4 bases at J, with 14 bases in the middle. The germline V gene has CDR1 SEHNR and CDR2 FQNEAQ (reference sequence). Some clones are missing from TCRdb's copy, which holds only in-frame ones; the method was immunoSEQ multiplex PCR. Of more than 550,000 clones in the sample, about 91% were seen once. Study-level points and caveats: Generation probability values for non-shared clonotypes were lower than those for clonotypes shared by all four donors.

The gene calls are TRBV7-9 and TRBJ1-1, with no clear D. This sequence was found in a man under 40 in good health. Source material: naive CD8+ T cells sorted from blood. The CDR3 coding sequence is TGTGCCAGCAGCCAAGAACGGGGTAGCACTGAAGCTTTCTTT. This sequence encodes CASSQERGSTEAFF.